The 8 T cell receptor beta chains below were found in one sample sequenced in a study of radiotherapy plus CTLA-4 blockade in lung cancer listed by TCRdb under 2018. Library creation used the immunoSEQ multiplex PCR assay. TCRdb took this table from immuneACCESS and kept in-frame rearrangements with V and J called. Such tables lack part of the clones; where checked against another copy, unresolved V genes explain under half of the gap, and the rest is unexplained. For this sample the table gives about 38,000 clones, of which 70% to 90% were detected only once. The top ten constitute 22% of the sample. Sample: peripheral blood, taken from a patient treated with radiotherapy plus ipilimumab. The receptors stem from a human donor with non-small cell lung cancer whose response to radiotherapy plus ipilimumab could not be evaluated.

Points on this clone: At one end the junction does not follow the germline gene, possibly because of a read error. V is TRBV2 and J is TRBJ1-6, with D tentatively TRBD1 (6 bases). Germline V gene lookup returns CDR1 SNHLY and CDR2 FYNNEI. The CDR3 is made up of 13 amino acids. CDR3 loop: CVSSRGGRSPLHF. The DNA of the CDR3 is TGTGTCAGCAGTAGGGGGGGGCGTTCACCCCTCCACTTT.

The CDR3 sequence is CASSQDSRGSYNEQFF. The CDR3 nucleotides read TGCGCCAGCAGCCAAGATTCCCGAGGTTCCTACAATGAGCAGTTCTTC. V usage is TRBV4-1 and J usage is TRBJ2-1; D unclear. CDR3 length: 16 amino acids. With 0 bases removed from V and 1 base from J, the gap between germline ends came to 10 bases. From germline, CDR1 is MGHRA and CDR2 YSYEKL.

The genes are TRBV5-1 and TRBJ1-4, with D unclear. The length of the CDR3 is 14 residues. Germline V gene data show CDR1 as SGHRS and CDR2 as YFSETQ. V was clipped by 5 bases and J by 0 bases, with 8 bases between them. The CDR3 nucleotides are TGCGCCAGCAGGGAGGTCACAACTAATGAAAAACTGTTTTTT. It is translated as CASREVTTNEKLFF.

The V call is TRBV28, the J call TRBJ2-1; 8 bases match TRBD2. This CDR3 region has 15 residues. V was clipped by 2 bases and J by 8 bases; unmatched bases: 8. Per germline, CDR1 MDHEN and CDR2 SYDVKM. CDR3 sequence (DNA): TGTGCCAGCAGTTTAATGGCCAGCGGGAGCGATGAGCAGTTCTTC. It specifies CASSLMASGSDEQFF.

V and J are TRBV19 and TRBJ2-3; TRBD2 matches 7 bases. CDR3 length: 14 amino acids. The V and J ends lost 6 bases and 8 bases, in that order; junction bases with no gene match: 11. In germline, CDR1 is LNHDA, CDR2 SQIVND (reference sequence). CDR3: CASRREGSKSTQYF. In nucleotides, the CDR3 is TGTGCCAGTAGGAGGGAGGGGTCCAAATCTACGCAGTATTTT.

This clone was found a few times. The V and J genes are TRBV20-1 and TRBJ2-3; unclear D gene. The CDR3 has 10 residues. Germline V CDR1 and CDR2: DFQATT, SNEGSKA (reference sequence). V shed 7 bases and J shed 9 bases, with 11 bases lying between them. CDR3 in amino acids: CSVRGGTQYF. As DNA, the CDR3 is TGCAGTGTACGTGGCGGCACGCAGTATTTT.

The chain combines TRBV27 with TRBJ1-6, with D tentatively TRBD1 (5 bases). V lost 4 bases, J lost 7 bases, and 14 bases lay in between. CDR3 length equals 15 residues. The V gene's germline CDR1 is MNHEY and CDR2 SMNVEV (reference sequence). Here the CDR3 DNA reads TGTGCCAGCAGTTATTCGGGGGTCTGGAATTCACCCCTCCACTTT. Its translation is CASSYSGVWNSPLHF.

The chain recombines TRBV29-1 with TRBJ2-1; D might be TRBD2 (6 bases). The CDR3 is 12 amino acids. In germline, CDR1 is SQVTM, CDR2 ANQGSEA. V was trimmed by 4 bases and J by 9 bases, leaving 13 bases between them. The CDR3 region has the DNA TGCAGCGTTGCTAGGCGGGACGGTGAGCAGTTCTTC. This sequence encodes CSVARRDGEQFF.